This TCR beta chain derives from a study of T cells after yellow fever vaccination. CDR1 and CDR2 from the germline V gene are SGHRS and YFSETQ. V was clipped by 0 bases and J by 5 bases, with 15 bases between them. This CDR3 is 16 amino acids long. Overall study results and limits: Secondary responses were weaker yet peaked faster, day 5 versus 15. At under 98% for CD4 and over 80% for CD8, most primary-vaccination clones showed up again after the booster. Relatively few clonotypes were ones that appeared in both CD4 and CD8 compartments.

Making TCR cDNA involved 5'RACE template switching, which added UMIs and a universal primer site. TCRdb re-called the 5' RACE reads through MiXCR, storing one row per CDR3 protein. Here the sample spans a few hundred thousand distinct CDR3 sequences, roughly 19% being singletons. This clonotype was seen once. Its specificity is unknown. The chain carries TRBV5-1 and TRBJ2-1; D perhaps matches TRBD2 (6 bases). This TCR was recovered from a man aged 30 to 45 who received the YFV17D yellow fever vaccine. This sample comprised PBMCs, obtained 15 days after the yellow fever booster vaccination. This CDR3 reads CASSLGGVQHHNEQFF. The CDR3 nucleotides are TGCGCCAGCAGCTTGGGGGGGGTCCAGCACCACAATGAGCAGTTCTTC.